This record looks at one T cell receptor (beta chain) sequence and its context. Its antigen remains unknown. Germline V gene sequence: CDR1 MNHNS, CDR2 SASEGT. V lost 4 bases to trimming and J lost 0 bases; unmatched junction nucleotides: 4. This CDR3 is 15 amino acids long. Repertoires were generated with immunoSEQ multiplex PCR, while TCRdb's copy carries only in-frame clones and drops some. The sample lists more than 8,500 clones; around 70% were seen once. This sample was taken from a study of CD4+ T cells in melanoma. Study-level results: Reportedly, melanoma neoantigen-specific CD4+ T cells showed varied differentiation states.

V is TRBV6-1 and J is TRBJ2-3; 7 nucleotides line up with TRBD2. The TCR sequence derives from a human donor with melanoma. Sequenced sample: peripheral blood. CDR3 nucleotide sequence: TGTGCCAGCAGTGGGTGGCGGGGGAGCACAGATACGCAGTATTTT. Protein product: CASSGWRGSTDTQYF.